This TCR beta chain is drawn from a study of blood T cells in healthy people across ages (dated by TCRdb to 2014 to 2015). Looking at the study overall: In model experiments, template switching captured about one uniquely barcoded TCR beta cDNA molecule for every two T cells. To avoid experimental bias, donors of different ages were spread randomly across the sequencing lanes. Two additional independent replicas of 1 million unique cDNA reads from the same blood draw were analyzed for two donors (one aged 18 to 29 and one aged 80 or older). Donors were grouped into four age groups: young (average roughly 16 years), middle-aged (39), aged (roughly 67) and long-lived (roughly 80). Age-related changes in TCR beta repertoire diversity were measured in the study by deep sequencing normalized with unique cDNA molecular identifiers.

The germline V gene provides CDR1 SGHTA and CDR2 FQGNSA. For this chain, trimming is 5 bases at the V end and 10 bases at the J end, and the number of junction bases without a gene match is 7. The cysteine opens and the phenylalanine closes a CDR3 of 15 amino acids. The only DNA kept is the CDR3, 45 bases in frame from the first base. With respect to this clonotype: This receptor's antigen is unknown. Base qualities are not provided; no much larger clone lies one nucleotide away.

Receptors were amplified or captured by 5' RACE. The instrument was an Illumina HiSeq 2500. A second PCR of roughly 7 to 11 cycles was run with a J-beta primer mix and a sample-barcoded 5' primer. A unique molecular identifier was introduced onto each TCR beta cDNA molecule by a template-switch 5' adaptor carrying 12 random nucleotides. Each sample yielded at least 2.5 million CDR3-containing paired-end reads. All of the RNA was converted into first-strand cDNA using the Mint cDNA synthesis kit, with a TRBC-specific oligonucleotide serving as the primer. All cDNA was treated with uracil-DNA glycosylase and then went through a first 18-cycle PCR with the universal primers M1SS and BC2_uni_R. Per the original workflow: Each sample was normalized by randomly selecting 1 million high-quality reads, each carrying a distinct molecular identifier. Instead of being binned into consensus sequences, reads that shared molecular identifiers were thrown out. MiTCR, run with a Q25 quality threshold and the strictest error-elimination algorithm, handled CDR3 identification, clonotype clustering and error correction. Lower-bound total TCR beta diversity was estimated with a nonparametric unseen species model using Euler transformation. The public reads were reprocessed in TCRdb via fastp at Q25 and MiXCR, keeping in-frame beta chains. Rows with a matching CDR3 protein are joined into one entry that keeps the most common DNA and genes. These V and J calls rely on TCRdb rather than the paper's analysis. In all, the sample holds around 1.5 million distinct CDR3 sequences, and 59% of those were seen once. The ten biggest clones cover over 5.5% of the sample.

Systemically healthy Caucasian individuals from Russia, approximately 39 in total and aged about 6 to 100 years, were included as donors. Each donor gave roughly 9 milliliters of peripheral blood, drawn into EDTA-treated Vacutainer tubes. Ficoll-Paque density-gradient centrifugation was used to isolate PBMCs, with at least 6 million per sample. Total RNA, at least 6 micrograms per sample, was extracted from PBMCs with Trizol reagent. For every donor, flow cytometry on a PBMC aliquot measured the percentage of naive CD45RAhigh/CD27high T cells. Points the paper makes about the study in general: Because profiling used bulk unsorted PBMCs, naive and antigen-experienced compartments could not be compared conclusively. The percentage of naive T cells measured by flow cytometry correlated strongly with observed TCR beta diversity. Estimates of total diversity from one million sequenced T cells were regarded as lower bounds and underestimates. Because the CMV infection status of the donors was unknown, age-related changes in expanded clonotypes may potentially have been confounded. As age increased, observed TCR beta diversity per million T cells dropped in a roughly linear way, and a significant reduction was already evident by age approximately 40. Compared with the aged group, the long-lived group had more naive CD4+ T cells, fewer expanded clones and increased TCR diversity, a pattern suggesting age selection.

The receptor was isolated from a man in his late teens or twenties in good health. What was sequenced was blood. The rearrangement combines TRBV7-2 with TRBJ2-1, and 14 junction bases match TRBD2. The CDR3 region: CASSLGTSGGTEQFF. The sequenced DNA: TGTGCCAGCAGCCTTGGGACTAGCGGGGGTACGGAGCAGTTCTTC. Beyond the CDR3, the reference TRBV7-2 and TRBJ2-1 genes provide the residues; the full variable domain reads: GAGVSQSPSNKVTEKGKDVELRCDPISGHTALYWYRQSLGQGLEFLIYFQGNSAPDKSGLPSDRFSAERTGGSVSTLTIQRTQQEDSAVYLCASSLGTSGGTEQFFGPGTRLTVL.